Listed below are T cell receptor beta chains from one sample, sequenced in a study of human T cells and chemical hapten exposure. TCRdb used MiXCR to reprocess the RACE reads, holding one entry per CDR3 protein. The data contain some 350,000 distinct CDR3 sequences, about 6% of them singletons. The sample was whole blood, taken in connection with sensitization to the hapten diphenylcyclopropenone (DPC). Receptors originate from a young woman with alopecia areata. Some clones in this sample may be carry-over from other donors' samples. Each CDR3 is given with its conserved first and last residue. Size values are once, few and many counts, or a class for expanded clones, and some rows have none.

J gene,V gene,clone size,CDR3 protein
TRBJ2-1,TRBV4-2,many,CASSDPTSGSPNEQFF
TRBJ2-3,TRBV6-5,many,CASTRGGTDTQYF
TRBJ2-5,TRBV29-1,many,CSAFPKGPQETQYF
TRBJ1-2,TRBV19,many,CASSIDNNYGYTF
TRBJ2-7,TRBV9,few,CASSVTGEPEQYF
TRBJ1-5,TRBV6-5,-,CASSLQGRQGGNQPQHF
TRBJ2-1,TRBV27,-,CASSSKRGGRFYEQFF
TRBJ2-5,TRBV29-1,many,CSVESGPSGGALWETQYF
TRBJ2-3,TRBV21-1,many,CASSKASQGSADTQYF
TRBJ1-2,TRBV29-1,few,CSAYRVNYGYTF
TRBJ1-1,TRBV20-1,many,CSARTGQEYTEAFF
TRBJ2-2,TRBV7-8,-,CASSPNLAGVNTGELFF
TRBJ1-1,TRBV12-5,few,CASGLMRASDTEAFF
TRBJ1-4,TRBV7-2,few,CASSLWGSNEKLFF
TRBJ1-2,TRBV18,many,CASSPPAGPYGYTF
TRBJ1-2,TRBV20-1,once,CSASDALGCTF
TRBJ1-6,TRBV12-3/TRBV12-4,-,CASSAGTGDSPLHF
TRBJ2-3,TRBV29-1,many,CSVGKGARKDTQYF
TRBJ1-1,TRBV10-3,-,CATGNAGITEASF
TRBJ1-2,TRBV27,many,CASSLGGPYGYTF
TRBJ2-3,TRBV6-2/TRBV6-3,many,CASRPRPPRTDTQYF
TRBJ1-6,TRBV5-1,many,CASSKDRGGQPLHF
TRBJ2-5,TRBV5-1,-,CASSLEGQQETQYF
TRBJ2-3,TRBV9,few,CASSGGTSGWSDTQYF
TRBJ1-2,TRBV10-3,few,CAISDPSRTGVYGYTF
TRBJ1-6,TRBV6-5,many,CASSRGTGGVGSPLHF
TRBJ2-7,TRBV7-9,few,CASSLEEGREQYF
TRBJ2-1,TRBV7-9,-,CASSFWAGDNEQFF
TRBJ1-5,TRBV10-3,many,CAISESGQYQPQHF
TRBJ2-3,TRBV7-2,many,CASSLSGPTDTQYF
TRBJ2-3,TRBV24-1,-,CATSEGLAGVKGTQYF
TRBJ1-3,TRBV29-1,few,CSVRKVTGNTIYF
TRBJ1-2,TRBV5-1,many,CASSLDTSYGYTF
TRBJ1-1,TRBV6-2/TRBV6-3,-,CASSYAGQGQEAFF
TRBJ1-1,TRBV6-6,many,CASSSRLFEAFF
TRBJ2-3,TRBV11-2,-,CASSSRGLTDTQYF
TRBJ1-3,TRBV12-3/TRBV12-4,-,CASSYGENTIYF
TRBJ2-1,TRBV7-2,many,CASSQGQRQFF
TRBJ2-7,TRBV20-1,-,CSARDRRGDSYEQYF
TRBJ1-1,TRBV5-6,many,CASSPERVNTEAFF
TRBJ1-1,TRBV7-9,-,CASSLVVRERTEAFF
TRBJ2-3,TRBV5-1,-,CASSPPASTDTQYF
TRBJ1-6,TRBV21-1,many,CASSFRTASPNSPLHF
TRBJ1-2,TRBV4-3,-,CASSQVSGGGYTF
TRBJ1-6,TRBV7-2,-,CASSSTTGWNSPLHF
TRBJ2-3,TRBV9,-,CASSVKGSGSHTDTQYF
TRBJ2-5,TRBV7-8,few,CASSPHRGIDDRETQYF
TRBJ1-4,TRBV4-2,few,CASSQERLEKLFF
TRBJ1-2,TRBV18,few,CASSPSDSLVGYTF
TRBJ2-2,TRBV7-9,-,CASSSGSGANTGELFF
TRBJ2-5,TRBV6-5,-,CASSPPQGTGETQYF
TRBJ2-7,TRBV3-1,-,CASSQDLTDRSSYEQYF
TRBJ1-4,TRBV2,many,CASSDASGVEKLFF
TRBJ1-5,TRBV20-1,many,CSARTADNQPQHF
TRBJ1-1,TRBV29-1,many,CSAQGARAEAFF
TRBJ2-5,TRBV5-1,many,CASSLGGVQYF
TRBJ2-5,TRBV28,few,CASSLIASGGETQYF